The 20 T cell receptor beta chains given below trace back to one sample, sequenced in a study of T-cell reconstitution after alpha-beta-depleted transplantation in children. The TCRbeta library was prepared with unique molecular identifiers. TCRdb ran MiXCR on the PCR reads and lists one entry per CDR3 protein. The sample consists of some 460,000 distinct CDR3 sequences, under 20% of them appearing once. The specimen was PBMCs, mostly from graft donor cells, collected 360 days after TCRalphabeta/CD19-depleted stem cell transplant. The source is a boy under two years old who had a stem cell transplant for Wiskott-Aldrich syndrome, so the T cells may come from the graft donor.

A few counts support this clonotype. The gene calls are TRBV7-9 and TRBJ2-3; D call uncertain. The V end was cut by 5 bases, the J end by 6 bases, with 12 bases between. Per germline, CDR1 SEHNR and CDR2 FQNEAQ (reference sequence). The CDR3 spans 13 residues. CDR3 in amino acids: CASSHTKSDTQYF. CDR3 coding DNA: TGTGCCAGCAGCCATACCAAGAGTGATACGCAGTATTTT.

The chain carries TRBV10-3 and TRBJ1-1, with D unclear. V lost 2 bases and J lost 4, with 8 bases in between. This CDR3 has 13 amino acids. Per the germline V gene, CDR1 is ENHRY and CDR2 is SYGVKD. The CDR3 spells CAISEEGITEAFF. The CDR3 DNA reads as TGTGCCATCAGTGAGGAGGGCATCACTGAAGCTTTCTTT.

As DNA, the CDR3 is TGCGCCAGCAGCCAAGAGGCTCTAGCGCTGAACACCGGGGAGCTGTTTTTT. Translating it yields CASSQEALALNTGELFF. The chain employs TRBV4-3 and TRBJ2-2; D may be TRBD2 (6 bases). Trimming cost V 0 bases and J 1 base, with 12 bases left between them. The CDR3 sequence is 17 residues long. Per germline, CDR1 LGHNA and CDR2 YSLEER.

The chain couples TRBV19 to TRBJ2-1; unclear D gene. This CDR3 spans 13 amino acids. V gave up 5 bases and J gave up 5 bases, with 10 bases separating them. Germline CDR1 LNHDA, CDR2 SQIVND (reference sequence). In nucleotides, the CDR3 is TGTGCCAGTAGTTTAGGTCAGAACAATGAGCAGTTCTTC. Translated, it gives CASSLGQNNEQFF.

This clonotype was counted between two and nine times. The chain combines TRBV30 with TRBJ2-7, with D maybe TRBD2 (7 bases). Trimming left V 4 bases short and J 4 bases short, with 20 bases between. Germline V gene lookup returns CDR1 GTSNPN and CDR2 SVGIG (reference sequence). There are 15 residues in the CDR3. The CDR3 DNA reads TGTGCCTGGACCAGGGGAGGGGTGAGCAGATACGAGCAGTACTTC. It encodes CAWTRGGVSRYEQYF. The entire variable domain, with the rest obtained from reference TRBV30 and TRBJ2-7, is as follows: SQTIHQWPATLVQPVGSPLSLECTVEGTSNPNLYWYRQAAGRGLQLLFYSVGIGQISSEVPQNLSASRPQDRQFILSSKKLLLSDSGFYLCAWTRGGVSRYEQYFGPGTRLTVT.

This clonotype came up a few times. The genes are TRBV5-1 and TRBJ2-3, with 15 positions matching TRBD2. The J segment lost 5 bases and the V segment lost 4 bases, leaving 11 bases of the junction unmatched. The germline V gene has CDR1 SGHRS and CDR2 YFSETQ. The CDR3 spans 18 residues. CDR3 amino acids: CASSPARTSGGAKDTQYF. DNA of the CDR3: TGCGCCAGCAGCCCCGCAAGGACTAGCGGGGGGGCCAAAGATACGCAGTATTTT.

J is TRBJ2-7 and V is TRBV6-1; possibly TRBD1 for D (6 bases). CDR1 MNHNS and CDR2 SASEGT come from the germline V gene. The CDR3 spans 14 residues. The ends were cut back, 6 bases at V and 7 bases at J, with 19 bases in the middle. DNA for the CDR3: TGTGCCAGCAGGACCACAGGGCGCCTTTGGGAGCAGTACTTC. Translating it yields CASRTTGRLWEQYF.

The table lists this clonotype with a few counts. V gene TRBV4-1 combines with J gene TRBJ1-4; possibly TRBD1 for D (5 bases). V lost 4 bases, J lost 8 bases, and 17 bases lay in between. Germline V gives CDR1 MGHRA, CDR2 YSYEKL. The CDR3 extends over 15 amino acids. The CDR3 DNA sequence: TGCGCCAGCAGCCTTTTAGTGGGGACTCAGGAAAAACTGTTTTTT. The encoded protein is CASSLLVGTQEKLFF.

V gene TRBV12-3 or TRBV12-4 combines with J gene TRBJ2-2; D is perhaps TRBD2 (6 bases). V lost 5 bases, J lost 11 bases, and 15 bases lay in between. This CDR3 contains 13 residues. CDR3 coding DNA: TGTGCCAGCAGTCCAGGGACTTTGTTTGAGCTGTTTTTT. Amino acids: CASSPGTLFELFF.

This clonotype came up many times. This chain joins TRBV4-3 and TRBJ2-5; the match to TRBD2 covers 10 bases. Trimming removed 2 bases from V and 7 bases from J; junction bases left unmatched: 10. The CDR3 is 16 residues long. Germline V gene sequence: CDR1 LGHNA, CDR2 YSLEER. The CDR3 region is CASSQYSGTSVGTQYF. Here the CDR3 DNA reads TGCGCCAGCAGCCAATACTCCGGGACTAGCGTTGGGACCCAGTACTTC.

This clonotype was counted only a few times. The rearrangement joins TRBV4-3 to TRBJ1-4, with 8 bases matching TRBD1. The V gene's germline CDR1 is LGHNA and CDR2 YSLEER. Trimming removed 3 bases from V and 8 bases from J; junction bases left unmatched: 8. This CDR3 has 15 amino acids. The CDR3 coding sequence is TGCGCCAGCAGCCATCCCGGGACAGGAGGAGAAAAACTGTTTTTT. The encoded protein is CASSHPGTGGEKLFF.

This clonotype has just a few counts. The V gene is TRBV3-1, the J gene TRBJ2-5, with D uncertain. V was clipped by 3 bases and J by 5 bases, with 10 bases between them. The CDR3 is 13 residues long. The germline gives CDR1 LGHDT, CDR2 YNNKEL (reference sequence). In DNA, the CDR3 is TGTGCCAGCAGCCAGGGTTGGTCGGAGACCCAGTACTTC. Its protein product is CASSQGWSETQYF.

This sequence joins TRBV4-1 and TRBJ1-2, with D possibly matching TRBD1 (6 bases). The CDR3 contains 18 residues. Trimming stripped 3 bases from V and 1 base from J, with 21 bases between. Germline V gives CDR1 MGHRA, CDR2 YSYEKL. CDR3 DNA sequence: TGCGCCAGCAGCCAGGAAGCCGTACAGGGCCTGTTTAACTATGGCTACACCTTC. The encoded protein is CASSQEAVQGLFNYGYTF.

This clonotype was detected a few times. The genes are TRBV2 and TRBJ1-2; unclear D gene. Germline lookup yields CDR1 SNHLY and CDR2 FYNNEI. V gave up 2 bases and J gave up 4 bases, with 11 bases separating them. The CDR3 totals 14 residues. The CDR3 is CASSESGVSYGYTF. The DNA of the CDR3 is TGTGCCAGCAGTGAAAGCGGGGTCTCCTATGGCTACACCTTC.

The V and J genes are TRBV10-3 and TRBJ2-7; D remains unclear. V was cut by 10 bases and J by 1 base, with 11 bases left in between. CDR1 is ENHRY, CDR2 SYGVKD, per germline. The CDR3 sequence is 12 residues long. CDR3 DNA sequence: TGTGCCACTTCAGGACCTTCCTACGAGCAGTACTTC. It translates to CATSGPSYEQYF.

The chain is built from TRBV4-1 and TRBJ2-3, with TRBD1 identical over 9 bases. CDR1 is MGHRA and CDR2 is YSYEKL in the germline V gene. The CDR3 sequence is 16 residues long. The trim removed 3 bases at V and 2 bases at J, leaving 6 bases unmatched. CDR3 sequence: CASSHPRDRATDTQYF. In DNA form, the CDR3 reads TGCGCCAGCAGCCACCCCCGGGACAGGGCCACAGATACGCAGTATTTT.

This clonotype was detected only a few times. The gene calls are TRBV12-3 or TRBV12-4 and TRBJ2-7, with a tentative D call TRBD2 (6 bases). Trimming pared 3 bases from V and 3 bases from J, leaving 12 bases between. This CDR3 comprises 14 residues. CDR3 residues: CASSLTRRYYEQYF. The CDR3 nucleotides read TGTGCCAGCAGTTTGACTAGGAGATACTACGAGCAGTACTTC.

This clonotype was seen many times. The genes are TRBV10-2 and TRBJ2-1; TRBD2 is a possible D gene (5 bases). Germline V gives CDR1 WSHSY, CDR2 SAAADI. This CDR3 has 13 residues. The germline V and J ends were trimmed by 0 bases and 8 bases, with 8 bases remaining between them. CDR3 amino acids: CASSESRRDEQFF. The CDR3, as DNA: TGCGCCAGCAGTGAGTCGAGGCGGGATGAGCAGTTCTTC.

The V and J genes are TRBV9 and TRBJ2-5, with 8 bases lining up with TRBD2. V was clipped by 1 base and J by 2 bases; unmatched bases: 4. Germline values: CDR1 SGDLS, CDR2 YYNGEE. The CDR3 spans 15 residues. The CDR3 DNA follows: TGTGCCAGCAGCGTATTAGCGGGGAAACAAGAGACCCAGTACTTC. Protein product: CASSVLAGKQETQYF.

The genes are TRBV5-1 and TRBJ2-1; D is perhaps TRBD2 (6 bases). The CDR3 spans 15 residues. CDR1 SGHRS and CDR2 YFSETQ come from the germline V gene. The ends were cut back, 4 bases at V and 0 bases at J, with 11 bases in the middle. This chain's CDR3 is CASSPSDCSYNEQFF. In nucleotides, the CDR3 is TGCGCCAGCAGCCCTAGCGACTGCTCCTACAATGAGCAGTTCTTC.